Below are 25 T cell receptor beta chains sequenced from a single sample in a study of blood T cell repertoires in COVID-19. Data came from immunoSEQ multiplex PCR; TCRdb stores just in-frame clones and leaves some out. The repertoire holds almost 400,000 clones, with 88% as singletons. Sequences were obtained from PBMCs or T cells enriched from blood (not recorded which). The source of these receptors is a woman in her twenties or thirties with acute COVID-19.

The rearrangement uses TRBV6-6 and TRBJ1-1, with 8 bases aligning to TRBD1. V was clipped by 7 bases and J by 1 base; unmatched bases: 5. The germline CDR1 and CDR2 sequences are MNHNY and SVGAGI (reference sequence). The CDR3 runs to 14 residues. CDR3 amino acids: CASTEDRGNTEAFF. The CDR3 DNA reads as TGTGCCAGCACCGAAGACAGGGGGAACACTGAAGCTTTCTTT.

This sequence joins TRBV5-1 and TRBJ1-1; D might be TRBD1 (5 bases). Looked up from germline, CDR1 is SGHRS and CDR2 is YFSETQ. Trimming took 4 bases from V and 4 from J, leaving 17 bases between them. This CDR3 region has 15 residues. The CDR3 loop reads CASSLLVGEGTEAFF. As DNA, the CDR3 is TGCGCCAGCAGCCTATTGGTGGGGGAGGGCACTGAAGCTTTCTTT.

The genes are TRBV9 and TRBJ1-4; 9 nucleotides match TRBD1. CDR3 length equals 16 residues. With V trimmed by 1 base and J by 6 bases, 7 bases remained unmatched. CDR1 and CDR2 (germline): SGDLS, YYNGEE. The CDR3 DNA reads TGTGCCAGCAGCGTACTTCCCACAGGGGGCTATGAAAAACTGTTTTTT. Translation: CASSVLPTGGYEKLFF.

V gene TRBV19 combines with J gene TRBJ2-3; 9 nucleotides align to TRBD1. The CDR3 covers 15 residues. V was clipped by 5 bases and J by 2 bases; unmatched bases: 5. Germline V lookup: CDR1 LNHDA, CDR2 SQIVND (reference sequence). In DNA, the CDR3 is TGTGCCAGTAGTCAAGGGACAGGGACCACAGATACGCAGTATTTT. Protein sequence: CASSQGTGTTDTQYF. The variable domain in full, with the rest retrieved from reference TRBV19 and TRBJ2-3, is DGGITQSPKYLFRKEGQNVTLSCEQNLNHDAMYWYRQDPGQGLRLIYYSQIVNDFQKGDIAEGYSVSREKKESFPLTVTSAQKNPTAFYLCASSQGTGTTDTQYFGPGTRLTVL.

J is TRBJ2-1 and V is TRBV7-2, with TRBD1 matching over 8 bases. Germline CDR1 reads SGHTA; CDR2 reads FQGNSA. The CDR3 is made up of 16 amino acids. J lost 4 bases, V lost 1 base, and 6 bases had no gene match. The CDR3 sequence is CASSLEGQGAYNEQFF. The DNA of the CDR3 is TGTGCCAGCAGCTTAGAGGGGCAGGGGGCATACAATGAGCAGTTCTTC.

The rearrangement joins TRBV6-5 to TRBJ1-3; a weak D match, TRBD1 (5 bases). From germline, CDR1 is MNHEY and CDR2 SVGAGI. Trimming shortened V by 7 bases and J by 2 bases, and 12 bases separated the two germline ends. This CDR3 comprises 14 residues. The DNA for the CDR3 is TGTGCCAGCATCAGGGCCTTTCCTGGAAACACCATATATTTT. Translation gives CASIRAFPGNTIYF.

The chain uses TRBV30 and TRBJ1-3; 7 bases fit TRBD1. Germline V gives CDR1 GTSNPN, CDR2 SVGIG (reference sequence). Trimming removed 7 bases from V and 2 bases from J; junction bases left unmatched: 5. The CDR3 sequence is 13 residues long. CDR3 DNA sequence: TGTGCCTCCAGCGACAGGGCTGGAAACACCATATATTTT. Its protein is CASSDRAGNTIYF.

This clone was observed a handful of times. CDR3 amino acids: CASSMGLADETQYF. CDR3 nucleotide sequence: TGTGCCAGCAGCATGGGACTAGCGGACGAGACCCAGTACTTC. This rearrangement joins TRBV5-4 to TRBJ2-5; 11 bases align to TRBD2. Looked up from germline, CDR1 is SGHNT and CDR2 is YYREEE (reference sequence). There are 14 residues in the CDR3. With V trimmed by 4 bases and J by 5 bases, 4 bases remained unmatched.

Concerning this clone itself: Within the sample, other DNA sequences also encode this same CDR3. This chain connects TRBV9 to TRBJ1-5; TRBD1 matches 8 bases. Germline values: CDR1 SGDLS, CDR2 YYNGEE. With 4 bases clipped from V and 4 bases from J, the junction kept 4 bases outside the gene matches. The CDR3 consists of 14 residues. In DNA, the CDR3 is TGTGCCAGCAGCCTAGGACAGGGTAATCAGCCCCAGCATTTT. The encoded protein is CASSLGQGNQPQHF.

V and J are TRBV5-1 and TRBJ2-7; TRBD1 might be the D (5 bases). V gave up 0 bases and J gave up 1 base, with 14 bases separating them. Germline V CDR1 and CDR2: SGHRS, YFSETQ. The CDR3 is 16 residues long. The DNA for the CDR3 is TGCGCCAGCAGCTTGGAGGCAGGGCGCGGATCCTACGAGCAGTACTTC. Its protein is CASSLEAGRGSYEQYF.

This clone was picked up a small number of times. The chain couples TRBV7-9 to TRBJ2-7, with 11 bases aligning to TRBD1. From germline, CDR1 is SEHNR and CDR2 FQNEAQ (reference sequence). CDR3 length: 17 residues. V lost 1 base, J lost 3 bases, and 8 bases stayed unmatched. As DNA, the CDR3 is TGTGCCAGCAGCTTAGTGGGAGGAGGGACAGGGGGCTACGAGCAGTACTTC. It is translated as CASSLVGGGTGGYEQYF.

This clone came up once. The CDR3 loop is CASSPASGTGSYEQYF. Here the CDR3 DNA reads TGTGCCAGCAGTCCGGCCTCCGGGACAGGGTCCTACGAGCAGTACTTC. The genes are TRBV27 and TRBJ2-7; 9 bases agree with TRBD1. The CDR3 is 16 residues long. Trimming removed 5 bases from V and 1 base from J; junction bases left unmatched: 9. CDR1 and CDR2 from the germline V gene are MNHEY and SMNVEV (reference sequence).

The chain has TRBV4-2 and TRBJ1-4; possible D gene TRBD1, 6 bases. Between the trimmed V and J ends, which lost 1 base and 4 bases, there was a span of 13 bases. CDR3 length: 16 amino acids. Germline assignment: CDR1 LGHNA and CDR2 YNFKEQ. CDR3 DNA sequence: TGTGCCAGCAGCCAAGCCGTCCAGGGGTTTAATGAAAAACTGTTTTTT. Translated, it gives CASSQAVQGFNEKLFF.

The chain recombines TRBV11-3 with TRBJ1-1; D gene uncertain. The germline V and J ends were trimmed by 2 bases and 7 bases, with 8 bases remaining between them. The CDR3 covers 12 residues. CDR1 is SGHNT, CDR2 YENEEA, per germline. CDR3 sequence: CASSLRSGEAFF. Written as DNA, the CDR3 is TGTGCCAGCAGCTTACGCTCAGGTGAAGCTTTCTTT.

The CDR3 loop reads CASSMVAGLGQPQHF. The CDR3 DNA reads as TGTGCCAGTAGTATGGTCGCGGGTTTGGGTCAGCCCCAGCATTTT. V and J are TRBV19 and TRBJ1-5; D remains ambiguous. Deletions cut 3 bases from V and 6 bases from J, with 15 bases between. This CDR3 comprises 15 residues. The germline V gene has CDR1 LNHDA and CDR2 SQIVND (reference sequence).

The V and J genes are TRBV9 and TRBJ2-7, with TRBD1 matching over 10 bases. CDR1 SGDLS and CDR2 YYNGEE come from the germline V gene. CDR3 size: 14 residues. J gave up 4 bases and V 4 bases, and 5 bases lay outside the gene matches. This CDR3 reads CASSPRQGAYEQYF. The CDR3 DNA sequence: TGTGCCAGCAGCCCCCGACAGGGGGCTTACGAGCAGTACTTC.

The V and J genes are TRBV2 and TRBJ1-6; D ambiguous. Deletions cut 7 bases from V and 5 bases from J, with 12 bases between. The CDR3 totals 14 residues. The germline CDR1 and CDR2 sequences are SNHLY and FYNNEI. CDR3 sequence: CASNSGFDNSPLHF. The DNA of the CDR3 is TGTGCCAGCAACTCCGGGTTCGATAATTCACCCCTCCACTTT.

The chain employs TRBV7-2 and TRBJ1-5; 7 nucleotides line up with TRBD1. This CDR3 has 15 residues. Germline CDR1 reads SGHTA; CDR2 reads FQGNSA. V was clipped by 5 bases and J by 4 bases; unmatched bases: 8. CDR3 bases: TGTGCCAGCAGCCCTCCGGGACAGTATAATCAGCCCCAGCATTTT. It yields the protein CASSPPGQYNQPQHF. The full variable domain, in which reference TRBV7-2 and TRBJ1-5 provide the parts outside the CDR3, is GAGVSQSPSNKVTEKGKDVELRCDPISGHTALYWYRQSLGQGLEFLIYFQGNSAPDKSGLPSDRFSAERTGGSVSTLTIQRTQQEDSAVYLCASSPPGQYNQPQHFGDGTRLSIL.

The count of this clone is one. The genes are TRBV4-1 and TRBJ1-2; D is possibly TRBD1 (6 bases). This CDR3 contains 17 residues. Trimming shortened V by 3 bases and J by 5 bases, and 22 bases separated the two germline ends. CDR1 and CDR2 (germline): MGHRA, YSYEKL. The CDR3 loop is CASSQPRVAGAGYGYTF. CDR3 nucleotides: TGCGCCAGCAGCCAGCCCCGGGTCGCAGGGGCAGGGTATGGCTACACCTTC.

V is TRBV5-5 and J is TRBJ2-7, with 9 bases matching TRBD2. The CDR3 totals 16 residues. Trimming cost V 2 bases and J 5 bases; bases outside gene matches: 11. Germline loops: CDR1 SGHKS, CDR2 YYEKEE (reference sequence). The CDR3 DNA reads TGTGCCAGCAGCTTCCAGCGGGGGGCCCCTCAGGACGAGCAGTACTTC. Encoded protein: CASSFQRGAPQDEQYF.

The chain employs TRBV18 and TRBJ1-3, with a possible D match to TRBD1 (5 bases). V dropped 4 bases and J dropped 11 bases, with 15 bases sitting between them. CDR3 length: 13 amino acids. Per the germline V gene, CDR1 is KGHSH and CDR2 is LQKENI. The CDR3 sequence is CASSLSRDYPIYF. CDR3 nucleotide sequence: TGTGCCAGCTCACTTTCCCGGGACTACCCCATATATTTT.

The chain couples TRBV5-4 to TRBJ1-2; TRBD1 matches at 9 bases. Germline CDR1 reads SGHNT; CDR2 reads YYREEE (reference sequence). This CDR3 region has 14 residues. Trimming cost V 4 bases and J 4 bases; bases outside gene matches: 5. The CDR3 region is CASSQDRGSYGYTF. DNA for the CDR3: TGTGCCAGCAGCCAGGACAGGGGTAGCTATGGCTACACCTTC.

This chain links TRBV24-1 with TRBJ1-2, with 9 bases lining up with TRBD1. The CDR3 has 15 residues. Losses at the gene ends were 5 bases for V and 2 bases for J; bases not matched to a gene: 5. Germline CDR1 is KGHDR and CDR2 is SFDVKD. The CDR3 spells CATSGDGTGNYGYTF. The CDR3 DNA reads TGTGCCACCAGTGGGGACGGGACAGGGAACTATGGCTACACCTTC.

The chain couples TRBV11-2 to TRBJ2-3; 7 positions agree with TRBD1. The CDR3 has 16 residues. V shed 4 bases and J 2 bases; nucleotides not matched to a gene: 9. The germline V gene has CDR1 SGHAT and CDR2 FQNNGV. The CDR3 is CASSSRDSDTTDTQYF. DNA of the CDR3: TGTGCCAGCAGCTCCCGGGACAGTGACACCACAGATACGCAGTATTTT. Full variable domain (rest looked up from reference TRBV11-2 and TRBJ2-3): EAGVAQSPRYKIIEKRQSVAFWCNPISGHATLYWYQQILGQGPKLLIQFQNNGVVDDSQLPKDRFSAERLKGVDSTLKIQPAKLEDSAVYLCASSSRDSDTTDTQYFGPGTRLTVL.

The chain combines TRBV6-2 or TRBV6-3 with TRBJ1-6; D not resolved. There are 15 residues in the CDR3. Deletions cut 2 bases from V and 4 bases from J, with 9 bases between. Germline V lookup: CDR1 MNHEY, CDR2 SVGEGT. The CDR3 is CASSYAQAYNSPLHF. The CDR3 bases are TGTGCCAGCAGTTACGCCCAGGCATATAATTCACCCCTCCACTTT.